A single sample is the source of the 5 T cell receptor beta chains below, sequenced in a study of cytomegalovirus exposure and HLA in healthy donors. PCR was performed using 60 Vbeta and 13 Jbeta primers. The data were produced by immunoSEQ multiplex PCR, yet TCRdb's version contains in-frame clones alone and is incomplete. The repertoire holds over 100,000 clones, with 73% as singletons. Sequencing input: PBMCs. Source of these receptors: a woman between 35 and 50 years old in good health and CMV-seropositive.

The chain links TRBV30 to TRBJ2-1; 12 nucleotides match TRBD2. The CDR3 loop spans 15 amino acids. Looked up from germline, CDR1 is GTSNPN and CDR2 is SVGIG (reference sequence). V was pared by 4 bases and J by 2 bases, with 3 bases of the junction left unmatched. Here the CDR3 DNA reads TGTGCCTGGACTAGCGGGAGGGCCCCCTACAATGAGCAGTTCTTC. Amino acid sequence: CAWTSGRAPYNEQFF.

This clone appeared once. This rearrangement joins TRBV28 to TRBJ1-2; possibly TRBD1 for D (5 bases). Germline V CDR1 and CDR2: MDHEN, SYDVKM. CDR3 length: 13 amino acids. V lost 3 bases and J 6 bases, leaving 11 bases between the germline ends. CDR3 DNA sequence: TGTGCCAGCAGTTTGCAGGGACTCAATGGCTACACCTTC. Translated: CASSLQGLNGYTF.

This rearrangement joins TRBV28 to TRBJ2-5; D possibly corresponds to TRBD1 (5 bases). The germline V gene encodes CDR1 MDHEN and CDR2 SYDVKM. The CDR3 totals 17 residues. Between the trimmed V and J ends, which lost 6 bases and 5 bases, there was a span of 25 bases. CDR3 protein: CASRDKGRPTPGETQYF. Here the CDR3 DNA reads TGTGCCAGCAGAGATAAAGGTCGGCCCACCCCAGGGGAGACCCAGTACTTC.

This chain links TRBV30 with TRBJ1-2; no reliable D call. V dropped 4 bases and J dropped 0 bases, with 12 bases sitting between them. Germline values: CDR1 GTSNPN, CDR2 SVGIG (reference sequence). The CDR3 consists of 14 residues. DNA for the CDR3: TGTGCCTGGAATCCAGCGGGATCTAACTATGGCTACACCTTC. Its translation: CAWNPAGSNYGYTF.

This sequence joins TRBV30 and TRBJ1-2, with 8 bases fitting TRBD1. The germline CDR1 and CDR2 sequences are GTSNPN and SVGIG (reference sequence). This CDR3 is 11 amino acids long. Trimming removed 4 bases from V and 8 bases from J; junction bases left unmatched: 3. This CDR3 is CAWTGGSGYTF. The CDR3 coding sequence is TGTGCCTGGACAGGGGGCAGCGGCTACACCTTC.